Given below is one TCR beta chain in context. The antigen is not known. The data are from a study of OX40 agonist ivuxolimab in advanced cancers. Across the whole study: Dose-escalation patients had hepatocellular carcinoma, melanoma, renal cell or head and neck cancer.

Sequenced by immunoSEQ multiplex PCR; TCRdb stores in-frame clones only, minus some. Altogether fewer than 85,000 clones are present, around 86% being singletons, with the ten largest covering under 0.85%. Study-level results: Among the least clonally expanded were partial responders at 0.1-3.0 mg/kg. CD8+ T cells were the subset that, on average, had more expanded clones than CD4+. No antigen was identified for the clonally expanded peripheral T cells.

Germline values: CDR1 SGHRS, CDR2 YFSETQ. The CDR3 is 14 residues long. V was shortened by 3 bases and J by 3 bases, with 12 bases between the two germline ends. V usage is TRBV5-1 and J usage is TRBJ1-1; D is perhaps TRBD1 (6 bases). This clonotype originated in an adult with an advanced solid tumor such as melanoma, head and neck, liver or kidney cancer. The material was CD4+ or CD8+ T cells sorted from blood, obtained in a trial of the OX40 agonist ivuxolimab. The CDR3: CASSSTAGDTEAFF. The DNA of the CDR3 is TGCGCCAGCAGCTCAACTGCAGGGGACACTGAAGCTTTCTTT.